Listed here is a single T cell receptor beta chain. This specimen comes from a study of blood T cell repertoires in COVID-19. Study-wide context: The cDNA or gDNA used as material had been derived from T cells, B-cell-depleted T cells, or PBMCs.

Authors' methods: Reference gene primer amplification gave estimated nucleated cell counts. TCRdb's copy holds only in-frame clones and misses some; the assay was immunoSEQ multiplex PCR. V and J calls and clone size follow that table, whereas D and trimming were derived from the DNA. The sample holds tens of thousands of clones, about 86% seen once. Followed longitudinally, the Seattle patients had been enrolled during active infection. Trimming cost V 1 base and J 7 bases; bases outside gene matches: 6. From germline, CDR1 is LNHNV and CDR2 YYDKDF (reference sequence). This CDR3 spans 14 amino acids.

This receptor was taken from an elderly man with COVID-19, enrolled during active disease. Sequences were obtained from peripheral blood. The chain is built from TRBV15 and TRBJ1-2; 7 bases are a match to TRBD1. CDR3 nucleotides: TGTGCCACCAGCAGAGGACAGGGTCTCCCTGGCTACACCTTC. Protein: CATSRGQGLPGYTF.